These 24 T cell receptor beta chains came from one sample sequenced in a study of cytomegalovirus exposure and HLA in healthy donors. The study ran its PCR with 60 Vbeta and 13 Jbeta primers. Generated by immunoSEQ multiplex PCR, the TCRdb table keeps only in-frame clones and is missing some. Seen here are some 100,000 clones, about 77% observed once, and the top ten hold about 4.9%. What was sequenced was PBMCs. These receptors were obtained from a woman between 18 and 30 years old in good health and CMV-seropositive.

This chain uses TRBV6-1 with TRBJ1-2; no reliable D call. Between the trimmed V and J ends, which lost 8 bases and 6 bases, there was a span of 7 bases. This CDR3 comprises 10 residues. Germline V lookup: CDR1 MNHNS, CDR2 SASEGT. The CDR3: CASGPDGYTF. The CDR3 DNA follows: TGTGCCAGCGGCCCCGATGGCTACACCTTC.

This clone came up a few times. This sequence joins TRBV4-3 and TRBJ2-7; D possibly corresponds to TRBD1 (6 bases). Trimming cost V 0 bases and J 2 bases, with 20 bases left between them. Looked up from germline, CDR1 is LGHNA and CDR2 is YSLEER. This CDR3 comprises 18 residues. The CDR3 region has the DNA TGCGCCAGCAGCCAAGATGGTGGGGGTCAGGGGACGACCTACGAGCAGTACTTC. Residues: CASSQDGGGQGTTYEQYF.

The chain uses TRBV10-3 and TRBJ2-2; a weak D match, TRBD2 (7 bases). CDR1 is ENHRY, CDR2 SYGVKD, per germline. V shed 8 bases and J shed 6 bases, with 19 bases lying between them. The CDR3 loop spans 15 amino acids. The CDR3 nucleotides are TGTGCCATCCTTGGGGGGGGGCCGGGGTCCGGGGAGCTGTTTTTT. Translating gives CAILGGGPGSGELFF.

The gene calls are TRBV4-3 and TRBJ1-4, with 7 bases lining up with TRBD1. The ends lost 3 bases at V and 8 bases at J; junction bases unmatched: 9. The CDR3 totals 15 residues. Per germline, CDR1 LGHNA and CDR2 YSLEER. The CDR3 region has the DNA TGCGCCAGCAGCCAGGGCAGACAGGGAGGAGAAAAACTGTTTTTT. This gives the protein CASSQGRQGGEKLFF.

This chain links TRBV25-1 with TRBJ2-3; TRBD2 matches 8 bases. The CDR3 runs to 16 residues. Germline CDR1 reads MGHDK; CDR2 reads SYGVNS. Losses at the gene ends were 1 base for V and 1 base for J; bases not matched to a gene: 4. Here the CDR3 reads CASSEWGAGGTDTQYF. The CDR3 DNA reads TGTGCCAGCAGTGAATGGGGAGCGGGAGGCACAGATACGCAGTATTTT. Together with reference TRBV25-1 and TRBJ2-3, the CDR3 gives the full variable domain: EADIYQTPRYLVIGTGKKITLECSQTMGHDKMYWYQQDPGMELHLIHYSYGVNSTEKGDLSSESTVSRIRTEHFPLTLESARPSHTSQYLCASSEWGAGGTDTQYFGPGTRLTVL.

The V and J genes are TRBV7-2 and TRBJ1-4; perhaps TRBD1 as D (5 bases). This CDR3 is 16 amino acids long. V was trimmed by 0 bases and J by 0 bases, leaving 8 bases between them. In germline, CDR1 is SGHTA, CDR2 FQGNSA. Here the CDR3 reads CASSLASTATNEKLFF. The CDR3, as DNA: TGTGCCAGCAGCTTAGCTTCGACAGCAACTAATGAAAAACTGTTTTTT.

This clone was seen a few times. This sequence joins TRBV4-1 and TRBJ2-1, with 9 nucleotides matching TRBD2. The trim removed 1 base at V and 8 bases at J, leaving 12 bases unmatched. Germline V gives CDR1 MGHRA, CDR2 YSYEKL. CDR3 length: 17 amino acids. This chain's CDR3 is CASSQGASGDLVDEQFF. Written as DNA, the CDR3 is TGCGCCAGCAGCCAAGGGGCTAGCGGGGACCTCGTGGATGAGCAGTTCTTC.

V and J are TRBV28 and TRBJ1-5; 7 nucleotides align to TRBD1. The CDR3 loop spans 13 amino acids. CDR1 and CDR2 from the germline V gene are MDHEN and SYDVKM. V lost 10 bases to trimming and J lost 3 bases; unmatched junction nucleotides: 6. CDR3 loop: CATKGQYNQPQHF. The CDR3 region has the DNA TGTGCCACCAAGGGACAGTACAATCAGCCCCAGCATTTT.

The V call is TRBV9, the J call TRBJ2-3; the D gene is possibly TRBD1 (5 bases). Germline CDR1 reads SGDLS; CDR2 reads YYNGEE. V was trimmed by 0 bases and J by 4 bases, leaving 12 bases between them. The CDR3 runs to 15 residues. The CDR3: CASSVEGVYSDTQYF. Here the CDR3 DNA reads TGTGCCAGCAGCGTAGAAGGGGTTTATTCAGATACGCAGTATTTT.

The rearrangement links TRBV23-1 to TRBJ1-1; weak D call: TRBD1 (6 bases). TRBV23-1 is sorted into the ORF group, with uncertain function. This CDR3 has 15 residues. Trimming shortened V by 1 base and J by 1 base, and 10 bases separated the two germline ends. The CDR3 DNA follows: TGCGCCAGCAGTCAATTTGGGGGCGGGAACACTGAAGCTTTCTTT. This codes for CASSQFGGGNTEAFF.

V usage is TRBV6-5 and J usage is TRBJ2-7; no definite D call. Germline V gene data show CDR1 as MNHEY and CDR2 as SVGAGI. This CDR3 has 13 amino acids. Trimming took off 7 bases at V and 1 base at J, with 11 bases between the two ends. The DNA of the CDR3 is TGTGCCAGCAAAATATCCAGGTCCTACGAGCAGTACTTC. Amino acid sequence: CASKISRSYEQYF.

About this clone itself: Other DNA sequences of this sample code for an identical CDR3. CDR3 amino acids: CASSYSRQGYEQYF. In nucleotides, the CDR3 is TGTGCCAGCAGTTACTCGCGACAGGGCTACGAGCAGTACTTC. This sequence joins TRBV6-5 and TRBJ2-7; 7 nucleotides agree with TRBD1. Germline V gene sequence: CDR1 MNHEY, CDR2 SVGAGI. V lost 0 bases, J lost 3 bases, and 2 bases stayed unmatched. This CDR3 has 14 residues.

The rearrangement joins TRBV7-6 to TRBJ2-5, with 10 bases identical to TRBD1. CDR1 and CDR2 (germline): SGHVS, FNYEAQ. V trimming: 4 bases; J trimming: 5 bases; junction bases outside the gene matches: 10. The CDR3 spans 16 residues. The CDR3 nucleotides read TGTGCCAGCAGCTCCCGACAGGGGGCGAGGATGGAGACCCAGTACTTC. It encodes CASSSRQGARMETQYF.

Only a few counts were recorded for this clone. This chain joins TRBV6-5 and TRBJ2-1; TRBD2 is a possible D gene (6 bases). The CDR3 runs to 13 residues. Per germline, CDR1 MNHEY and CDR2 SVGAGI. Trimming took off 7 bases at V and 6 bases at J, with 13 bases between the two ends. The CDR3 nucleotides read TGTGCCAGCACCCGGGGGTTTCCCAATGAGCAGTTCTTC. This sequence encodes CASTRGFPNEQFF.

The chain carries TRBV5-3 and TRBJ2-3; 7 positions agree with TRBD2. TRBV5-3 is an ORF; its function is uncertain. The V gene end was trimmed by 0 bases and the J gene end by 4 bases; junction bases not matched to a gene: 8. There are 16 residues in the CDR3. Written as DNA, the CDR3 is TGTGCCAGAAGCTTGGTTCGGCGGGAGAGAGCAGATACGCAGTATTTT. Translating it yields CARSLVRRERADTQYF.

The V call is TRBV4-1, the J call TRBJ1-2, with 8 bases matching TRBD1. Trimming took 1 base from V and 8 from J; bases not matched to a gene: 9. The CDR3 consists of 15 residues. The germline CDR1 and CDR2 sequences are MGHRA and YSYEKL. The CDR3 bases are TGCGCCAGCAGCCAAGTGGTCAGGGGGCCTGAAGGCTACACCTTC. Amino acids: CASSQVVRGPEGYTF.

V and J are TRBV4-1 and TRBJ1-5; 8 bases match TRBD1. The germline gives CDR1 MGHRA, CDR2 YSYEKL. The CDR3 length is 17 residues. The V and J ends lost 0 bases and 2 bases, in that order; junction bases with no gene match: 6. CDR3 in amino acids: CASSQDRQGQGNQPQHF. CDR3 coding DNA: TGCGCCAGCAGCCAAGACCGACAGGGACAGGGCAATCAGCCCCAGCATTTT.

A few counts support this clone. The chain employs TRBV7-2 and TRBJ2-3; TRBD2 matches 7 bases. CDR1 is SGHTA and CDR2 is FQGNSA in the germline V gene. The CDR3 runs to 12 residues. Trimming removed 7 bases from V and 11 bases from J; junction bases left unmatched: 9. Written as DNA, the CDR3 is TGTGCCAGCACCGGACTAGATCGAAGGCAGTATTTT. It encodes CASTGLDRRQYF.

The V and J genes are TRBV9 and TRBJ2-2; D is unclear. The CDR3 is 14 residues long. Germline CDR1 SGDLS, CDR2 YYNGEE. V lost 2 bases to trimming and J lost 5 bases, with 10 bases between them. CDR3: CASSVRSLTGELFF. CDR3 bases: TGTGCCAGCAGCGTCCGTAGCCTAACCGGGGAGCTGTTTTTT.

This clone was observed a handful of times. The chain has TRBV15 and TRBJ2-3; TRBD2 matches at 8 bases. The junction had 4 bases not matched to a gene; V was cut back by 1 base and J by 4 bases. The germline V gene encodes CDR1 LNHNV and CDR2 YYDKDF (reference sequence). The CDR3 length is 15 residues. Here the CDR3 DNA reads TGTGCCACCAGCAGAGTGCCGGGAGGGGCAGATACGCAGTATTTT. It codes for CATSRVPGGADTQYF. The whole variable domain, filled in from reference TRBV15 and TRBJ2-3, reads DAMVIQNPRYQVTQFGKPVTLSCSQTLNHNVMYWYQQKSSQAPKLLFHYYDKDFNNEADTPDNFQSRRPNTSFCFLDIRSPGLGDTAMYLCATSRVPGGADTQYFGPGTRLTVL.

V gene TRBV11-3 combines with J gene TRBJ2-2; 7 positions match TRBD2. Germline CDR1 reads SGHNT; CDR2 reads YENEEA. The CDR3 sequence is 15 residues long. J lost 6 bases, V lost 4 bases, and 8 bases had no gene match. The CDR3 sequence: CASSWGGEVPGELFF. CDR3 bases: TGTGCCAGCAGCTGGGGGGGGGAGGTCCCCGGGGAGCTGTTTTTT.

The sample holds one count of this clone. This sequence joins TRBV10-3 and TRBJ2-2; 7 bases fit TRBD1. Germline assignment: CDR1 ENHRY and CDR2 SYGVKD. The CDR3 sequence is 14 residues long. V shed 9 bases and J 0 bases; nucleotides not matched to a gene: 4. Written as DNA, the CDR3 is TGTGCCATACAGGGGAAGACGAACACCGGGGAGCTGTTTTTT. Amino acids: CAIQGKTNTGELFF.

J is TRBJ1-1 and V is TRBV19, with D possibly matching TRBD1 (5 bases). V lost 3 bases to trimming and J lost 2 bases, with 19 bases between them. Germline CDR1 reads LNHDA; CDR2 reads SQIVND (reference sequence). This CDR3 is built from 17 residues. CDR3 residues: CASSIRSGLGTNTEAFF. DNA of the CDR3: TGTGCCAGTAGTATCAGGAGCGGGCTGGGGACTAACACTGAAGCTTTCTTT. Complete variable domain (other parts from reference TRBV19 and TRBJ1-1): DGGITQSPKYLFRKEGQNVTLSCEQNLNHDAMYWYRQDPGQGLRLIYYSQIVNDFQKGDIAEGYSVSREKKESFPLTVTSAQKNPTAFYLCASSIRSGLGTNTEAFFGQGTRLTVV.

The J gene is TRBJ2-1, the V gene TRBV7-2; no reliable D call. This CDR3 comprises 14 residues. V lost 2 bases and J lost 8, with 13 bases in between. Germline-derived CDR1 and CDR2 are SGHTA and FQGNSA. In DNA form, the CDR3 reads TGTGCCAGCAGCTTACCTCCAGGTGGCCATGAGCAGTTCTTC. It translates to CASSLPPGGHEQFF. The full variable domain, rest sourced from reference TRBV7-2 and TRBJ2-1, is GAGVSQSPSNKVTEKGKDVELRCDPISGHTALYWYRQSLGQGLEFLIYFQGNSAPDKSGLPSDRFSAERTGGSVSTLTIQRTQQEDSAVYLCASSLPPGGHEQFFGPGTRLTVL.